This entry is about one TCR beta chain. This clonotype was counted a few times. Its antigen has not been determined. No base quality information exists; no much larger clone differs at one position. Receptor libraries were prepared by 5' RACE. Sequenced on an Illumina HiSeq 2000. Template switching introduced a universal primer binding site; the final cDNA contained a unique molecular identifier, enabling accurate counting of TCR cDNA molecules. Specific primers in the conserved constant-segment region were used to synthesize first-strand cDNA for the TCR alpha and beta chains. To control for contamination, every cDNA library was double barcoded, receiving both a SMART-Mk sample barcode and Illumina barcodes. TruSeq adapter sequences, together with Illumina sample barcodes, were added in two successive PCR steps. TCR alpha and beta cDNA libraries were sequenced on the Illumina HiSeq platform with custom primers. The study's processing was this. Unique molecular identifiers were extracted from raw reads with MiGEC, and CDR3 positions were determined with MiXCR. For each individual, recombination models were inferred using an EM algorithm with the repgenHMM and IGoR tools. The tcR package in R was used for shared clonotype analysis, with sharing normalized by the product of cloneset sizes. Out-of-frame nonproductive sequences were analyzed to study raw recombination free of thymic and clonal selection effects. TCRdb trimmed public reads at Q25 via fastp, called clones via MiXCR and kept in-frame beta chains. Rows are unified per CDR3 protein, each entry keeping the most common DNA and genes. Here the V and J calls rest on TCRdb's processing, not on the authors' analysis. This sample is represented by more than 1.5 million distinct CDR3 sequences; under 35% of them were singletons. The top ten constitute less than 0.35% of the sample.

Every donor in the study was a healthy Caucasian. Reading the germline V gene gives CDR1 SGHAT and CDR2 FQNNGV. Including the terminal cysteine and phenylalanine, the CDR3 comprises 12 residues. The entry retains the CDR3 DNA only, 36 bases that are in frame from base 1. V drops 7 bases and J drops 4 bases, leaving 11 bases in between. This sample was taken from a study of identical twins (dated by TCRdb to 2016 to 2018). General notes on the study: To test whether fetal clonotypes persist, this study deep-sequenced TCR alpha and beta repertoires from monozygotic twins, from unrelated adults of various ages, and from cord blood. Replicate twin experiments were performed at different times using different library preparation protocols to rule out contamination.

Overall results and qualifications from the work: Zero-insertion analyses could be partly confounded by invariant T cells such as MAIT and iNKT, although diverse VJ usage argued against such confounding for most clonotypes. Conclusions relied on cross-sectional statistical analysis, since the same donors could not be followed over many years. Abundant cord blood beta clonotypes carried fewer insertions; young adult naive repertoires showed a weaker similar trend, while memory repertoires showed none. In monozygotic twins, recombination models systematically underestimated out-of-frame TCR alpha sharing, but the models matched the sharing seen between unrelated individuals. Out-of-frame TCR alpha sequences shared between twins showed an excess of low generation-probability sequences compared with coincidental sharing between unrelated individuals. In beta out-of-frame sequences, excess twin sharing was weaker, because having fewer shared sequences lowered the signal-to-noise ratio.

This chain joins TRBV11-2 to TRBJ2-7, with no reliable assignment of the D segment. Sequenced material: cord blood. The receptor was isolated from a newborn girl in good health. The encoded CDR3 is CASTLGPYEQYF. The DNA sequence is TGTGCCAGCACCCTAGGTCCATACGAGCAGTACTTC.